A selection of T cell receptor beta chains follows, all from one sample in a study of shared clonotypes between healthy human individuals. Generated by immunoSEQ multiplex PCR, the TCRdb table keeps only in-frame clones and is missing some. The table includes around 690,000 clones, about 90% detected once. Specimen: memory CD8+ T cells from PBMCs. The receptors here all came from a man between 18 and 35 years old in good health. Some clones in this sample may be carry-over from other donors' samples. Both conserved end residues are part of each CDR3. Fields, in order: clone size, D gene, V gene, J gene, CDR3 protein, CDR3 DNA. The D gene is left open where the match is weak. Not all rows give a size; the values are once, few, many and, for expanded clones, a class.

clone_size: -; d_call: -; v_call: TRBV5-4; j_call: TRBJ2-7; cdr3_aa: CASSDRETYEQYF; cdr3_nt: TGTGCCAGCAGCGACCGGGAGACCTACGAGCAGTACTTC
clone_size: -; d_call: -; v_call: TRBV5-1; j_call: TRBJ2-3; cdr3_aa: CASSGGWVTDTQYF; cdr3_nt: TGCGCCAGCAGCGGCGGATGGGTAACAGATACGCAGTATTTT
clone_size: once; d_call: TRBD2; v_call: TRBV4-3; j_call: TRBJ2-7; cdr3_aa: CASSQEDGAGGLAGGYEQYF; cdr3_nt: TGCGCCAGCAGCCAAGAAGATGGAGCGGGAGGACTAGCGGGAGGTTACGAGCAGTACTTC
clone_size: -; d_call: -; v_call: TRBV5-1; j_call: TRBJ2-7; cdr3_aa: CASSLVRDEQYF; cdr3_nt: TGCGCCAGCAGCTTGGTCCGGGACGAGCAGTACTTC
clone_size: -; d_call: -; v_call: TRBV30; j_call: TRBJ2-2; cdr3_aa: CAWSVLSGRSELFF; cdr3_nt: TGTGCCTGGAGTGTACTCAGTGGCAGGAGCGAGCTGTTTTTT
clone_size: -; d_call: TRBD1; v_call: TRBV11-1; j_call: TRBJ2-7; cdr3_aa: CASSPSLGQTYEQYF; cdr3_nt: TGTGCCAGCAGCCCCTCGTTGGGACAGACCTACGAGCAGTACTTC
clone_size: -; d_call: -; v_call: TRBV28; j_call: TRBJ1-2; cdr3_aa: CASSPRGGVFYGYTF; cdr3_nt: TGTGCCAGCAGTCCCCGAGGTGGGGTCTTCTATGGCTACACCTTC
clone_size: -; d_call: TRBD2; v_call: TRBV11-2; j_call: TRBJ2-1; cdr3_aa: CASSPWGSGRVDSYNEQFF; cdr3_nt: TGTGCCAGCAGCCCGTGGGGGAGCGGGAGAGTGGACTCCTACAATGAGCAGTTCTTC
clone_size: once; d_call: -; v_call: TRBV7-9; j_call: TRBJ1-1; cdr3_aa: CASSLGVNTEVFF; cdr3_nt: TGTGCCAGCAGCTTAGGTGTGAACACTGAAGTTTTCTTT
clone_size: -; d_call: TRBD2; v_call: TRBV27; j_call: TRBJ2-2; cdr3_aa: CASSLGGSVINTGELFF; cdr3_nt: TGTGCCAGCAGTTTAGGCGGGAGCGTAATTAACACCGGGGAGCTGTTTTTT
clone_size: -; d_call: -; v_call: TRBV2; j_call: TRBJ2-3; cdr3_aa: CASRGVTQYF; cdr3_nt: TGTGCCAGCAGGGGGGTTACGCAGTATTTT
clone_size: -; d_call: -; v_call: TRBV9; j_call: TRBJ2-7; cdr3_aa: CASSVGVGSSYEQYF; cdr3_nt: TGTGCCAGCAGCGTAGGGGTTGGGAGCTCCTACGAGCAGTACTTC
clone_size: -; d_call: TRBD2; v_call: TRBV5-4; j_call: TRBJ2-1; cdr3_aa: CASSPGLAELNNEQFF; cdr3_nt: TGTGCCAGCAGCCCTGGACTAGCGGAACTTAACAATGAGCAGTTCTTC
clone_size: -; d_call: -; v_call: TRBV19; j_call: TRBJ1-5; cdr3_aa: CASSITVNQPQHF; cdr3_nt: TGTGCCAGTAGTATAACAGTTAATCAGCCCCAGCATTTT
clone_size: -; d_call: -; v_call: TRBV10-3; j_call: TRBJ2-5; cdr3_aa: CAISDVRGGQETQYF; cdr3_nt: TGTGCCATCAGTGACGTCAGGGGTGGACAAGAGACCCAGTACTTC
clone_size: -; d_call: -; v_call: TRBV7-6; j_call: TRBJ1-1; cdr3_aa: CASSQRTVTEAFF; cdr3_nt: TGTGCCAGCAGCCAAAGGACAGTCACTGAAGCTTTCTTT
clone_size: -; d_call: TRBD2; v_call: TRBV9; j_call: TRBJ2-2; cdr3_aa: CASSLAVNTGELFF; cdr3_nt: TGTGCCAGCAGTCTAGCGGTTAACACCGGGGAGCTGTTTTTT
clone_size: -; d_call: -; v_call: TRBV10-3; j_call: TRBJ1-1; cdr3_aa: CAISDVGVVDTEAFF; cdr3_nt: TGTGCCATCAGTGACGTTGGGGTCGTGGACACTGAAGCTTTCTTT
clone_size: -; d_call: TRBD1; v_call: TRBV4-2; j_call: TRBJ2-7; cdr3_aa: CASSQGAGGPYEQYF; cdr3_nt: TGTGCCAGCAGCCAAGGGGCAGGGGGTCCCTACGAGCAGTACTTC
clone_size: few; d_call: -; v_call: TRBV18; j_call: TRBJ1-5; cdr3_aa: CASSDRGVIDQPQHF; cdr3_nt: TGTGCCAGCTCGGACCGCGGGGTAATTGATCAGCCCCAGCATTTT
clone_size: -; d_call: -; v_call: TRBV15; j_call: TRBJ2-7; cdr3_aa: CATSLLGEYEQYF; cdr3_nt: TGTGCCACCTCCCTCCTAGGGGAGTACGAGCAGTACTTC
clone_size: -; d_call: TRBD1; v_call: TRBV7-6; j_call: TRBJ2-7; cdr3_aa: CASSLAPGTGAYEQYF; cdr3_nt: TGTGCCAGCAGCTTAGCCCCTGGGACAGGGGCCTACGAGCAGTACTTC
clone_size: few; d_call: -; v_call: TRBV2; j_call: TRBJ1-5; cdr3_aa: CASSEGGSNQPQHF; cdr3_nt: TGTGCCAGCAGTGAAGGGGGTAGCAATCAGCCCCAGCATTTT
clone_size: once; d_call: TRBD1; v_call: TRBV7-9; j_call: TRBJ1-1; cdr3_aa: CASSPRGQDAHGNTEAFF; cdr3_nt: TGTGCCAGCAGCCCACGTGGACAGGACGCCCACGGGAACACTGAAGCTTTCTTT
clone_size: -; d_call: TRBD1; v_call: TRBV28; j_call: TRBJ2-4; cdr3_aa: CASSLTTGGSNIQYF; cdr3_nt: TGTGCCAGCAGTCTTACGACAGGGGGTTCAAACATTCAGTACTTC
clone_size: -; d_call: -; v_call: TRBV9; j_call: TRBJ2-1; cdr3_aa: CASSPMSGQDYNEQFF; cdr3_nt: TGTGCCAGCAGCCCCATGTCTGGCCAGGATTACAATGAGCAGTTCTTC
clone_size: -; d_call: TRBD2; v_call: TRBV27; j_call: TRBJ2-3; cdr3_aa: CATGGPHGQYF; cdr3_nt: TGTGCCACGGGGGGGCCACATGGGCAGTATTTT
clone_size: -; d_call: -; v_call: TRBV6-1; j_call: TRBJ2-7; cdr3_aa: CASRGNYEQYF; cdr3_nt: TGTGCCTCACGGGGGAACTACGAGCAGTACTTC
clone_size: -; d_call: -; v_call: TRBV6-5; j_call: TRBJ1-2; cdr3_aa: CASSYSIPTNYGYTF; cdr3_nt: TGTGCCAGCAGTTACTCTATACCGACTAACTATGGCTACACCTTC
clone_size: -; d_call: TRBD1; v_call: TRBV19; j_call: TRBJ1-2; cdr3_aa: CASSRDRGRGGYTF; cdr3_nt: TGTGCCAGTAGTAGGGACAGGGGGCGCGGGGGCTACACCTTC